This record looks at one T cell receptor beta chain sequence and its context. Its antigen remains unidentified. This sample is drawn from a study of T-cell memory formation after mild COVID-19. General observations from the study: Most CD4+ clones that shrank were in CM and EM, while CD8+ ones turned up in EMRA.

TCRdb reanalysed the 5' RACE reads using MiXCR and keeps one entry per CDR3 protein. Of roughly 610,000 distinct CDR3 sequences in the sample, 17% were seen once. Germline lookup yields CDR1 GTSNPN and CDR2 SVGIG (reference sequence). V was clipped by 0 bases and J by 0 bases, with 3 bases between them. The CDR3 runs 13 residues. Sequenced: PBMCs or a T cell subset sorted from them (not recorded which). This chain connects TRBV30 to TRBJ1-5; D unclear. This TCR was sampled from an adult woman who had mild COVID-19 (a few samples of this study predate the infection). Cell type and time point are not known. The CDR3 sequence is CAWSVRSNQPQHF. The CDR3 nucleotides are TGTGCCTGGAGTGTTCGTAGCAATCAGCCCCAGCATTTT.